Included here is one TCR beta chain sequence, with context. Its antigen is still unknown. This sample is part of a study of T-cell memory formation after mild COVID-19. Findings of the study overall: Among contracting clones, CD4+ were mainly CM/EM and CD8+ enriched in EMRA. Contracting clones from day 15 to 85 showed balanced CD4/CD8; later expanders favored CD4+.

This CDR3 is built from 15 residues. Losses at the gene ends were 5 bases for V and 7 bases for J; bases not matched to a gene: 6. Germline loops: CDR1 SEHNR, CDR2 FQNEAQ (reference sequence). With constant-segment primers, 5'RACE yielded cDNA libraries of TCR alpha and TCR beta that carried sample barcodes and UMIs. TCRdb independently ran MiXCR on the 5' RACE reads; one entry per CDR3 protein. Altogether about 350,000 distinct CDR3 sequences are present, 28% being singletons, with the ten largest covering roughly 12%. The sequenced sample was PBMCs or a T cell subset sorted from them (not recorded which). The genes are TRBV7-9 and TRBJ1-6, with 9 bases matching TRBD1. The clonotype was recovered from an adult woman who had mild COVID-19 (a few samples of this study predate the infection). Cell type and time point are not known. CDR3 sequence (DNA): TGTGCCAGCAGCCCAAGTGGACAGGGGAATTCACCCCTCCACTTT. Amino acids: CASSPSGQGNSPLHF.